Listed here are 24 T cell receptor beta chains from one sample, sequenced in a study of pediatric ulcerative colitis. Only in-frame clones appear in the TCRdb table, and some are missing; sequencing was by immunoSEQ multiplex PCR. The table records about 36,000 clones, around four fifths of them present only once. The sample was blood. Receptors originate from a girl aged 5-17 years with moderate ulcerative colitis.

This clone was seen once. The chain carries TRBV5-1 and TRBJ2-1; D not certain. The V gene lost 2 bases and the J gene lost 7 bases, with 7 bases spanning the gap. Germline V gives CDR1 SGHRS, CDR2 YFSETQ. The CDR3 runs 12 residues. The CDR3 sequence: CASSFFRNEQFF. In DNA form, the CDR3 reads TGCGCCAGCAGCTTTTTCCGGAATGAGCAGTTCTTC. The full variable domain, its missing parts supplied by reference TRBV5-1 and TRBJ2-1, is KAGVTQTPRYLIKTRGQQVTLSCSPISGHRSVSWYQQTPGQGLQFLFEYFSETQRNKGNFPGRFSGRQFSNSRSEMNVSTLELGDSALYLCASSFFRNEQFFGPGTRLTVL.

The DNA of the CDR3 is TGTGCCAGCAGTTTAGCCTCTTCGTCCTACGAGCAGTACTTC. This codes for CASSLASSSYEQYF. This rearrangement joins TRBV28 to TRBJ2-7; D gene uncertain. Germline V gives CDR1 MDHEN, CDR2 SYDVKM. CDR3 length equals 14 residues. Trimming left V 2 bases short and J 1 base short, with 9 bases between.

In DNA, the CDR3 is TGTGCCAGCAGTTTAGGATACCGCAATGAGCAGTTCTTC. Residues: CASSLGYRNEQFF. The J gene is TRBJ2-1, the V gene TRBV28; D unresolved. The CDR3 covers 13 residues. The V end was cut by 2 bases, the J end by 6 bases, with 8 bases between. The germline V gene encodes CDR1 MDHEN and CDR2 SYDVKM.

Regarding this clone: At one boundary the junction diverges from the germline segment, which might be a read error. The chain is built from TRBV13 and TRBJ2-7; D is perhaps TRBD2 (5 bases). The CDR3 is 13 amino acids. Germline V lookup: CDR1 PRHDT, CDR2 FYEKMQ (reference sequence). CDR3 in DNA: TGTGCCAGCAGCCCTGGTGGGAGTCGAGCGTTGCACTTC. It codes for CASSPGGSRALHF. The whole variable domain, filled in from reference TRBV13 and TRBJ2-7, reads AAGVIQSPRHLIKEKRETATLKCYPIPRHDTVYWYQQGPGQDPQFLISFYEKMQSDKGSIPDRFSAQQFSDYHSELNMSSLELGDSALYFCASSPGGSRALHFGPGTRLTVT.

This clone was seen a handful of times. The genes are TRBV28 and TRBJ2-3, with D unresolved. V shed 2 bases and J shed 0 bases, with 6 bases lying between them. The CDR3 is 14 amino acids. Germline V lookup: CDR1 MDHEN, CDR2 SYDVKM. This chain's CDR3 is CASSLVQSTDTQYF. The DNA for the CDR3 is TGTGCCAGCAGTTTAGTCCAGAGCACAGATACGCAGTATTTT.

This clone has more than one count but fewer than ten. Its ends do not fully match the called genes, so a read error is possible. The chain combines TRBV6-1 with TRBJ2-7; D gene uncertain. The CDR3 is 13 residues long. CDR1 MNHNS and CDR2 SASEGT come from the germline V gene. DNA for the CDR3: TGTGCCAGCAGTGAAGCGCATTGGACGGAAAAGGTCTTC. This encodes CASSEAHWTEKVF.

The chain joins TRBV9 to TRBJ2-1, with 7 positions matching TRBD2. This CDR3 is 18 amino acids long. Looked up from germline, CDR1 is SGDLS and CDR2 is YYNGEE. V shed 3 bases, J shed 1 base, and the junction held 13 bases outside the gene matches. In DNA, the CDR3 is TGTGCCAGCAGCGAGGCCCCCGCTAGCGGTGAGTCCTACAATGAGCAGTTCTTC. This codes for CASSEAPASGESYNEQFF.

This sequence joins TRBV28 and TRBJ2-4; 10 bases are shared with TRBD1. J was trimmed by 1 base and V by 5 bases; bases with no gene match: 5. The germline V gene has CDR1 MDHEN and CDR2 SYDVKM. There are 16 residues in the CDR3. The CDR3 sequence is CASSPPGQGAKNIQYF. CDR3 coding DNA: TGTGCCAGCAGTCCTCCGGGACAGGGGGCCAAAAACATTCAGTACTTC.

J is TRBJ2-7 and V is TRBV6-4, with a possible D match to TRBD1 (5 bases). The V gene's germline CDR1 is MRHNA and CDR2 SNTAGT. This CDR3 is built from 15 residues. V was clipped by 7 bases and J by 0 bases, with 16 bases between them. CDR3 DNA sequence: TGTGCCAGCAAAATCCAGGGCCGGAGCTCCTACGAGCAGTACTTC. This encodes CASKIQGRSSYEQYF.

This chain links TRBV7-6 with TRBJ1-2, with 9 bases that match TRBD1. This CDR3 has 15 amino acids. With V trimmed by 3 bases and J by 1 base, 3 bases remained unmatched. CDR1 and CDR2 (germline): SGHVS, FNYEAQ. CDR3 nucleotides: TGTGCCAGCAGCTTTGGACAGGGGATTAACTATGGCTACACCTTC. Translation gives CASSFGQGINYGYTF.

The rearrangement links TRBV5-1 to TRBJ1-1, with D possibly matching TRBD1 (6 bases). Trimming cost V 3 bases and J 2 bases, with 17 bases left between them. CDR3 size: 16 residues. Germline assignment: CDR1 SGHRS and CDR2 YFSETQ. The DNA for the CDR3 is TGCGCCAGCAGCTCTGGTCAGGGGAGGGTCAACACTGAAGCTTTCTTT. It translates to CASSSGQGRVNTEAFF.

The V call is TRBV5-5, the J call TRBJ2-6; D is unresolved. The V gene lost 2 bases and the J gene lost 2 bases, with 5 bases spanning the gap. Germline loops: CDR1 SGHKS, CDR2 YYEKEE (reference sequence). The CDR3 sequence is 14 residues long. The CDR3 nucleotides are TGTGCCAGCAGCTTAAGACCTGGGGCCAACGTCCTGACTTTC. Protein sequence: CASSLRPGANVLTF.

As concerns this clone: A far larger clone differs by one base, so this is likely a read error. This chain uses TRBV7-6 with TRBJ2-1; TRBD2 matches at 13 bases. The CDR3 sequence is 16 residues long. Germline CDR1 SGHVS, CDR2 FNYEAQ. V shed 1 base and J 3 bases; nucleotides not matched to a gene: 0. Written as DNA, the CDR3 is TGTGCCAGCAGCTTAGGGACTAGCGGGGGCTACAATGAGCAGTTCTTC. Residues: CASSLGTSGGYNEQFF.

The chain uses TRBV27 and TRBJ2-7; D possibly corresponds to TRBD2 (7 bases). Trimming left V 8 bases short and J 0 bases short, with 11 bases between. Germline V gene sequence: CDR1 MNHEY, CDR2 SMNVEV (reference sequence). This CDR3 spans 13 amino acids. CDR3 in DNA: TGTGCCAGCGGGGGGGACACCTCCTACGAGCAGTACTTC. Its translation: CASGGDTSYEQYF.

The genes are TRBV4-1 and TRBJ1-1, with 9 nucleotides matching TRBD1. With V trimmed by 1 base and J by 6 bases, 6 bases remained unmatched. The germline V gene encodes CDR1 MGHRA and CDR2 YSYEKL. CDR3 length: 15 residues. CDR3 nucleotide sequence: TGCGCCAGCAGCCAAGCACAGGGGGCGCTCCCTGAAGCTTTCTTT. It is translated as CASSQAQGALPEAFF.

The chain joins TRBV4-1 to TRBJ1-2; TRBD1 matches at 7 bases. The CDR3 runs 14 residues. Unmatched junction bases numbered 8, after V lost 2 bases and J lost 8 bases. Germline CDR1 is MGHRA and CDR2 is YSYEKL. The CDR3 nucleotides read TGCGCCAGCAGCCAACCGAGACAGGGAGGGGGCTACACCTTC. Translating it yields CASSQPRQGGGYTF.

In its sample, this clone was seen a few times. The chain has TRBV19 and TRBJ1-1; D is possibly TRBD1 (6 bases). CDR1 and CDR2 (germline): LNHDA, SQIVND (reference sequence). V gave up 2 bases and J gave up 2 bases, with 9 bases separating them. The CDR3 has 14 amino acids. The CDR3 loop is CASSIRGGNTEAFF. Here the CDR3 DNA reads TGTGCCAGTAGTATAAGAGGGGGAAACACTGAAGCTTTCTTT.

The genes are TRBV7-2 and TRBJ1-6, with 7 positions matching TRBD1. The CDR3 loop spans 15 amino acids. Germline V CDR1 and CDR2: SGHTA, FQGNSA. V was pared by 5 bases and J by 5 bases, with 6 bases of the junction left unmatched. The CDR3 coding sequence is TGTGCCAGCAGCGTACAGACAGGGAATAATTCACCCCTCCACTTT. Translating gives CASSVQTGNNSPLHF.

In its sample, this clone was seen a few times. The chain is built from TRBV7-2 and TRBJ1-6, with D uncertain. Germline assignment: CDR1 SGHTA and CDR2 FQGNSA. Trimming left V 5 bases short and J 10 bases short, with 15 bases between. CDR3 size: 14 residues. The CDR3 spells CASSLYGGGSPLHF. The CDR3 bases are TGTGCCAGCAGCCTCTATGGTGGAGGGTCACCCCTCCACTTT.

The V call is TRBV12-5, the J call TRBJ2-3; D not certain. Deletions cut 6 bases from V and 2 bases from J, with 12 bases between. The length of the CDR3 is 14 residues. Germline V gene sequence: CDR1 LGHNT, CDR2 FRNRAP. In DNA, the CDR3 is TGTGCTAGTGGAAAAGGGATTCTCACAGATACGCAGTATTTT. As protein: CASGKGILTDTQYF.

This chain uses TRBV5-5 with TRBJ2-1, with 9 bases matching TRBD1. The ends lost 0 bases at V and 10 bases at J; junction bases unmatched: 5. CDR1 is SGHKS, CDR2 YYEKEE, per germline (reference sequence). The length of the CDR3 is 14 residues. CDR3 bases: TGTGCCAGCAGCTTGGGTGGGACAGGGTACGAGCAGTTCTTC. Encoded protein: CASSLGGTGYEQFF.

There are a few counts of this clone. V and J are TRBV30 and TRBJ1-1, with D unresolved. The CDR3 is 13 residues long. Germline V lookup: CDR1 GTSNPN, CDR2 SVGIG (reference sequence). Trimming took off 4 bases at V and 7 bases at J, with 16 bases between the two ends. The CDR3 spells CAWTSGSKDEAFF. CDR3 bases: TGTGCCTGGACCTCCGGTTCGAAGGATGAAGCTTTCTTT.

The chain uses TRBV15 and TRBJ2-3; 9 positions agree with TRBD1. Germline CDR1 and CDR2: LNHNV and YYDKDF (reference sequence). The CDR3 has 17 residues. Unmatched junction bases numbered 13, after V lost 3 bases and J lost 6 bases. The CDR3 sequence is CATSRIRGQGLGDTQYF. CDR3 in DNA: TGTGCCACCAGCAGGATCAGGGGACAGGGCCTTGGGGATACGCAGTATTTT.

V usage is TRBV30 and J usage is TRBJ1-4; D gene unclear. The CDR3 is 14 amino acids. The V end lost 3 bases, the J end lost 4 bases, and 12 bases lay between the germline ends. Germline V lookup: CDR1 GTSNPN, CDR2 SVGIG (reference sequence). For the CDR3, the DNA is TGTGCCTGGAGCTTCGGCACTTTTAATGAAAAACTGTTTTTT. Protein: CAWSFGTFNEKLFF.